One and the same sample provided the 11 T cell receptor beta chains below, sequenced in a study of T cell repertoires in cytomegalovirus infection. The antigens for these receptors are not known. TCRdb called the reads again in MiXCR, with one record for every CDR3 protein. The table has around 130,000 distinct CDR3 sequences, approximately 24% seen once. Input material: PBMCs, sequenced either directly or after in vitro stimulation (not recorded which). All receptors derive from a human donor in good health (CMV status not recorded). Some clones in this sample may be carry-over from other donors' samples.

CDR3 sequence (DNA): TGTGCCAGCAGCCCCCCCGGGAGCGGGACAGGGGCGTACGAGCAGTACTTC. Protein: CASSPPGSGTGAYEQYF. The chain carries TRBV7-2 and TRBJ2-7; 10 nucleotides line up with TRBD1. V was pared by 5 bases and J by 4 bases, with 14 bases of the junction left unmatched. CDR3 size: 17 residues. The germline V gene has CDR1 SGHTA and CDR2 FQGNSA.

This clonotype was seen ten or more times. The chain employs TRBV6-5 and TRBJ2-7; 12 bases line up with TRBD2. The ends lost 0 bases at V and 2 bases at J; junction bases unmatched: 2. Germline CDR1 reads MNHEY; CDR2 reads SVGAGI. The CDR3 loop spans 16 amino acids. CDR3 bases: TGTGCCAGCAGTTACTCAAGGACTAGCGGGGCCTACGAGCAGTACTTC. Amino acid sequence: CASSYSRTSGAYEQYF.

CDR3 bases: TGTGCCATCAACGAGGCGGGAGAAGGTTCCGGGGAGCTGTTTTTT. It encodes CAINEAGEGSGELFF. The chain has TRBV10-3 and TRBJ2-2; 7 positions agree with TRBD2. This CDR3 region has 15 residues. Per germline, CDR1 ENHRY and CDR2 SYGVKD. Trimming took 7 bases from V and 6 from J; bases not matched to a gene: 11.

The CDR3 nucleotides read TGTGCCAGCAGGTCGGGAGCAGCCTACGAGCAGTACTTC. Protein: CASRSGAAYEQYF. This chain connects TRBV6-5 to TRBJ2-7; possibly TRBD2 for D (6 bases). Germline CDR1 is MNHEY and CDR2 is SVGAGI. V was clipped by 6 bases and J by 2 bases, with 11 bases between them. The CDR3 extends over 13 amino acids.

V and J are TRBV11-2 and TRBJ2-1; tentative D call: TRBD2 (6 bases). V was shortened by 6 bases and J by 3 bases, with 24 bases between the two germline ends. This CDR3 is 18 amino acids long. Germline values: CDR1 SGHAT, CDR2 FQNNGV. As DNA, the CDR3 is TGTGCCAGCAGTTCCGAGGGTTTGGCGGGAAAACTCTACAATGAGCAGTTCTTC. This encodes CASSSEGLAGKLYNEQFF.

This clonotype was seen more than once but under ten times. The chain couples TRBV4-1 to TRBJ1-4; TRBD1 matches 8 bases. The CDR3 spans 15 residues. Per the germline V gene, CDR1 is MGHRA and CDR2 is YSYEKL. V lost 0 bases to trimming and J lost 6 bases; unmatched junction nucleotides: 3. For the CDR3, the DNA is TGCGCCAGCAGCCAAGAGGTACAGGGGGATGAAAAACTGTTTTTT. The encoded protein is CASSQEVQGDEKLFF.

The table lists this clonotype with many counts. The rearrangement links TRBV11-2 to TRBJ2-3, with D unclear. The CDR3 contains 15 residues. Trimming shortened V by 1 base and J by 4 bases, and 12 bases separated the two germline ends. Germline values: CDR1 SGHAT, CDR2 FQNNGV. In DNA, the CDR3 is TGTGCCAGCAGCTTAGGAATGCTTGGGGCAGATACGCAGTATTTT. It translates to CASSLGMLGADTQYF.

This chain connects TRBV12-3 or TRBV12-4 to TRBJ1-1; D is uncertain. There are 14 residues in the CDR3. Deletions cut 5 bases from V and 1 base from J, with 11 bases between. CDR3 sequence (DNA): TGTGCCAGCAGTATAAGATCTACGAACACTGAAGCTTTCTTT. Protein sequence: CASSIRSTNTEAFF.

This chain links TRBV6-5 with TRBJ2-1; 12 bases are a match to TRBD2. CDR1 MNHEY and CDR2 SVGAGI come from the germline V gene. This CDR3 spans 17 amino acids. V gave up 6 bases and J gave up 6 bases; unmatched junction bases: 12. The chain's CDR3 is CASRRRTSGKVSNEQFF. In DNA, the CDR3 is TGTGCCAGCAGGAGGCGGACTAGCGGGAAGGTTAGCAATGAGCAGTTCTTC.

This clonotype was detected only a few times. Written as DNA, the CDR3 is TGTGCCAGCAGCGCCGGGAGGCGGACTGAAGCTTTCTTT. This encodes CASSAGRRTEAFF. The chain couples TRBV7-2 to TRBJ1-1; D uncertain. This CDR3 spans 13 amino acids. CDR1 and CDR2 (germline): SGHTA, FQGNSA. V lost 5 bases and J lost 5, with 12 bases in between.

As regards this clonotype: This may be a read error, as it is one base from a much larger clone. This chain links TRBV7-2 with TRBJ2-5; tentative D call: TRBD1 (6 bases). Trimming pared 5 bases from V and 7 bases from J, leaving 17 bases between. Germline CDR1 and CDR2: SGHTA and FQGNSA. The CDR3 loop spans 14 amino acids. Written as DNA, the CDR3 is TGTGCCAGCAGCCTGGACAGCGTTGTTGGGACCCAGTACTTC. Translation: CASSLDSVVGTQYF.